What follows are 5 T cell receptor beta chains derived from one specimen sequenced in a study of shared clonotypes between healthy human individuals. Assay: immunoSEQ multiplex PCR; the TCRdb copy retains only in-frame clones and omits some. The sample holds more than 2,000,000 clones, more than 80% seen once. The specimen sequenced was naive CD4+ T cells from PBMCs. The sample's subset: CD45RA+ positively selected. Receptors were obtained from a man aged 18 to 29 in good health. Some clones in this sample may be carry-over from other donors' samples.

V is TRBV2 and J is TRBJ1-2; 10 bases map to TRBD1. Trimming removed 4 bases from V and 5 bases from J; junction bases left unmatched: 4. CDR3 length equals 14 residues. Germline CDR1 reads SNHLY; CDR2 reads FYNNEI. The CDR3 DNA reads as TGTGCCAGCAGTGTGGGGGACAGGGGTTATGGCTACACCTTC. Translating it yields CASSVGDRGYGYTF.

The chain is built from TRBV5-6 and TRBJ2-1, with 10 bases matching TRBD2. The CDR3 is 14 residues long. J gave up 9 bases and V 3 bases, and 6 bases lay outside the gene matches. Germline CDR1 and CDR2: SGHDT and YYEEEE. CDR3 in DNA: TGTGCCAGCAGCTCGCTAGCGGGAGTGGCTGAGCAGTTCTTC. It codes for CASSSLAGVAEQFF. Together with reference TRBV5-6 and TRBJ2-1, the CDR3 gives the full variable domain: DAGVTQSPTHLIKTRGQQVTLRCSPKSGHDTVSWYQQALGQGPQFIFQYYEEEERQRGNFPDRFSGHQFPNYSSELNVNALLLGDSALYLCASSSLAGVAEQFFGPGTRLTVL.

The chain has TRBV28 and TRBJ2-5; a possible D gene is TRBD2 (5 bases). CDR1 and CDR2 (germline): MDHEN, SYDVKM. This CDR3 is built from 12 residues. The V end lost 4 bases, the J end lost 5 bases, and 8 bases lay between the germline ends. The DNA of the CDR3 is TGTGCCAGCAGTTGGGAGTTGGAGACCCAGTACTTC. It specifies CASSWELETQYF.

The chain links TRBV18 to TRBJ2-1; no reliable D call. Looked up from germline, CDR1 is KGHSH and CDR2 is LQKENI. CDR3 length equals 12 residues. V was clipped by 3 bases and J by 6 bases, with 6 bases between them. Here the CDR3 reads CASSPFGNEQFF. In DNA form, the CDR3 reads TGTGCCAGCTCACCTTTCGGCAATGAGCAGTTCTTC.

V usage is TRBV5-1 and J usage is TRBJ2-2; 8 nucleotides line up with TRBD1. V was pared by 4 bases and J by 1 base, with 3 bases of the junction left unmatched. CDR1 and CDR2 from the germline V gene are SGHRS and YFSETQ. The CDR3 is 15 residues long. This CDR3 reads CASSKGTGNTGELFF. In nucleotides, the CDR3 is TGCGCCAGCAGCAAAGGGACAGGGAACACCGGGGAGCTGTTTTTT.